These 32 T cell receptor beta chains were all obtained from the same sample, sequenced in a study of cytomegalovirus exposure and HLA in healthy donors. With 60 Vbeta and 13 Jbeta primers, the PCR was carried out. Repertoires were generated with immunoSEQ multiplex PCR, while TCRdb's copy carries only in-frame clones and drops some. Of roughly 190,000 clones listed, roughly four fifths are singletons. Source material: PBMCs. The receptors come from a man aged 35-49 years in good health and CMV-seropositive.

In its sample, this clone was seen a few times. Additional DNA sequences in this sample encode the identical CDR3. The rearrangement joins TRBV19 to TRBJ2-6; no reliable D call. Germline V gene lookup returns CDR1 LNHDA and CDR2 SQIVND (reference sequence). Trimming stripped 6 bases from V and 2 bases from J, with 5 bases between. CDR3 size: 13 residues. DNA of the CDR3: TGTGCCAGTAGCACAACTGGGGCCAACGTCCTGACTTTC. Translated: CASSTTGANVLTF.

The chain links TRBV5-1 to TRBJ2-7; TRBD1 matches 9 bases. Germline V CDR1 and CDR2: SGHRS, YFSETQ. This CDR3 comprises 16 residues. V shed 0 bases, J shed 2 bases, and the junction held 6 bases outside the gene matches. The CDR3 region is CASSLGGDRATYEQYF. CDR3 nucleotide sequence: TGCGCCAGCAGCTTGGGGGGGGACAGGGCGACCTACGAGCAGTACTTC.

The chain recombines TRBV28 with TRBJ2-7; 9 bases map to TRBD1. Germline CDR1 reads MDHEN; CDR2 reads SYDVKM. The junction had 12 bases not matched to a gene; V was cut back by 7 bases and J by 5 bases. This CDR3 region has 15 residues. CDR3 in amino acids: CASNYHGTGRDEQYF. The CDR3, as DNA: TGTGCCAGCAATTATCACGGGACAGGGAGGGACGAGCAGTACTTC.

As DNA, the CDR3 is TGTGCCAGCAGCCCCACTAGCGGGGGCCCCTACACAGATACGCAGTATTTT. Translation gives CASSPTSGGPYTDTQYF. The chain uses TRBV7-9 and TRBJ2-3, with 11 bases aligning to TRBD2. V lost 5 bases, J lost 2 bases, and 9 bases stayed unmatched. Germline CDR1 and CDR2: SEHNR and FQNEAQ (reference sequence). The CDR3 has 17 residues.

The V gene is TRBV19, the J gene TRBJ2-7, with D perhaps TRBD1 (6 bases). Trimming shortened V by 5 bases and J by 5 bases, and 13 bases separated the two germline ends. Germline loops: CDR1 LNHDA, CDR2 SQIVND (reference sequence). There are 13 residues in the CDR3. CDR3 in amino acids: CASSLGRGDEQYF. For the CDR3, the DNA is TGTGCCAGTAGTCTTGGCAGGGGTGACGAGCAGTACTTC.

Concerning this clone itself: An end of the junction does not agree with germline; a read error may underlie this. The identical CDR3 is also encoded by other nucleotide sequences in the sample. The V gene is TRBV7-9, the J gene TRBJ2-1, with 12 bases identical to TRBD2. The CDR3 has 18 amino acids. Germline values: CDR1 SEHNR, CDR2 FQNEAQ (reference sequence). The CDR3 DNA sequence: TGTTCCAGCAGCTATAAAGGACTAGCGGGGAGTTCCTACAATGAGCAGTTCTTC. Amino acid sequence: CSSSYKGLAGSSYNEQFF. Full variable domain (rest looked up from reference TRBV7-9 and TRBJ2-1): DTGVSQNPRHKITKRGQNVTFRCDPISEHNRLYWYRQTLGQGPEFLTYFQNEAQLEKSRLLSDRFSAERPKGSFSTLEIQRTEQGDSAMYLCSSSYKGLAGSSYNEQFFGPGTRLTVL.

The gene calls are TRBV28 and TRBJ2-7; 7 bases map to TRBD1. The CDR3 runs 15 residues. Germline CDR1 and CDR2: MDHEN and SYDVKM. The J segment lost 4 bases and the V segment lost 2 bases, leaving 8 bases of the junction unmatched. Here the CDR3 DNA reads TGTGCCAGCAGTTTAGAGGGGGCACTGGGTTACGAGCAGTACTTC. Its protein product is CASSLEGALGYEQYF.

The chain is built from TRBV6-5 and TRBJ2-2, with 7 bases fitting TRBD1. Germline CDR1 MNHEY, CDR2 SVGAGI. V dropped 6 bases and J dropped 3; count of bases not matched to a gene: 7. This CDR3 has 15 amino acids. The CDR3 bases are TGTGCCAGCAGAATCGGACAGGCTTACACCGGGGAGCTGTTTTTT. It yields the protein CASRIGQAYTGELFF.

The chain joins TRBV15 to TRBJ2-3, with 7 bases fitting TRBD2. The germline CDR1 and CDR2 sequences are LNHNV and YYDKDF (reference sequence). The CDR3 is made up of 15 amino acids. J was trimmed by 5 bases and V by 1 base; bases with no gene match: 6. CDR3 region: CATSRVGGVGDTQYF. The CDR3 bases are TGTGCCACCAGCAGAGTGGGGGGGGTGGGAGATACGCAGTATTTT.

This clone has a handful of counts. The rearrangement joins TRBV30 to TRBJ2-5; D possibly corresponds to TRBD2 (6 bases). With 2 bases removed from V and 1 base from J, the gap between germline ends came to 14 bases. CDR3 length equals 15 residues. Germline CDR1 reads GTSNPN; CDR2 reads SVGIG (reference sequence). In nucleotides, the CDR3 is TGTGCCTGGAGTCGAGCAGGCGGGACCCAAGAGACCCAGTACTTC. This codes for CAWSRAGGTQETQYF. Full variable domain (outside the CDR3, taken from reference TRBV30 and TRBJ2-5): SQTIHQWPATLVQPVGSPLSLECTVEGTSNPNLYWYRQAAGRGLQLLFYSVGIGQISSEVPQNLSASRPQDRQFILSSKKLLLSDSGFYLCAWSRAGGTQETQYFGPGTRLLVL.

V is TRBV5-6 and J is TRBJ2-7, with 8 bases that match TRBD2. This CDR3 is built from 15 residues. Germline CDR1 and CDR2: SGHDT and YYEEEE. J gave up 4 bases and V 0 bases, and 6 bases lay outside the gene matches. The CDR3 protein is CASSLGLAGRYEQYF. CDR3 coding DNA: TGTGCCAGCAGCTTGGGGCTAGCGGGTCGTTACGAGCAGTACTTC.

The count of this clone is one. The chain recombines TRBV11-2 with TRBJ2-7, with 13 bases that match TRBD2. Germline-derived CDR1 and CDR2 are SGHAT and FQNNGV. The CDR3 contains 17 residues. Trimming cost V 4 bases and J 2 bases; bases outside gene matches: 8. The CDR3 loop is CASSSVRGLAGPYEQYF. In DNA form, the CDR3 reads TGTGCCAGCAGCTCTGTGAGGGGACTAGCGGGGCCCTACGAGCAGTACTTC.

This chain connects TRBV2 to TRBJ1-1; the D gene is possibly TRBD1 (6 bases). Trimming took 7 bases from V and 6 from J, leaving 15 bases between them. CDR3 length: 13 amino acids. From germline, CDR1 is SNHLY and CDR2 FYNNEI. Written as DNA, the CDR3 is TGTGCCAGCACCAAACAGGGTTTGGCTGAAGCTTTCTTT. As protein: CASTKQGLAEAFF.

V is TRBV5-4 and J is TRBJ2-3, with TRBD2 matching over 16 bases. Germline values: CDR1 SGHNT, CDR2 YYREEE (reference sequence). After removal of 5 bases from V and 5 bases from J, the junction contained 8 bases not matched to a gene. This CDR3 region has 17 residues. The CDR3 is CASSAGTSGGAGDTQYF. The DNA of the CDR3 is TGTGCCAGCAGTGCCGGGACTAGCGGGGGGGCTGGAGATACGCAGTATTTT.

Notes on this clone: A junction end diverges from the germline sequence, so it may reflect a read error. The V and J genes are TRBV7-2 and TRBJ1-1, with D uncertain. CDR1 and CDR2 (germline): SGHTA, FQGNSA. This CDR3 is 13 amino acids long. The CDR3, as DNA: TGCGCCAGCAGCCAATCACTGTACACTGAAGCTTTCTTT. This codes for CASSQSLYTEAFF.

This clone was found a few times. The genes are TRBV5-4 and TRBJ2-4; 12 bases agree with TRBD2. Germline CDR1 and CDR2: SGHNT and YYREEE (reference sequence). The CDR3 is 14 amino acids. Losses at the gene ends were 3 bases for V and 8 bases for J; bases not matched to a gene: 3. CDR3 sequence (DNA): TGTGCCAGCAGCTCGACTAGCGGGGGTGACATTCAGTACTTC. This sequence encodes CASSSTSGGDIQYF.

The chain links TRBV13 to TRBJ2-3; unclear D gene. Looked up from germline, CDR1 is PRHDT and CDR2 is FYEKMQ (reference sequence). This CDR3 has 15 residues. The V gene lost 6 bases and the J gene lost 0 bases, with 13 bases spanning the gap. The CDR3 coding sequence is TGTGCCAGCAGTCACAATATCAGGAGCACAGATACGCAGTATTTT. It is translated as CASSHNIRSTDTQYF.

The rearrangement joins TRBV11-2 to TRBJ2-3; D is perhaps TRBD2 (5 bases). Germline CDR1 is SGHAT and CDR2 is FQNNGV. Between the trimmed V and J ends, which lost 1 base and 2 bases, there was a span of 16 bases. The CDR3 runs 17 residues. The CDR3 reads CASSLVPREGSTDTQYF. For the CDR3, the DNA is TGTGCCAGCAGCTTAGTCCCGCGAGAGGGCTCCACAGATACGCAGTATTTT.

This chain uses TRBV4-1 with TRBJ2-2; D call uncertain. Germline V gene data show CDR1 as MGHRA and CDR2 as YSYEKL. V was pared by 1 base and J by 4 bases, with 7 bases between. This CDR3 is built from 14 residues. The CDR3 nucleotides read TGCGCCAGCAGCCAAGGGTCGGGCACCGGGGAGCTGTTTTTT. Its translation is CASSQGSGTGELFF.

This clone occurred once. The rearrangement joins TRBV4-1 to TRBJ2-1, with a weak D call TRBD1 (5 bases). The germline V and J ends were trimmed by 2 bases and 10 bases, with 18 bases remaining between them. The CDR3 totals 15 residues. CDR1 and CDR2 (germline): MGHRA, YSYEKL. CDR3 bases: TGCGCCAGCAGCCAAAATGGTGCAGGGTCTCGGGAGCAGTTCTTC. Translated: CASSQNGAGSREQFF.

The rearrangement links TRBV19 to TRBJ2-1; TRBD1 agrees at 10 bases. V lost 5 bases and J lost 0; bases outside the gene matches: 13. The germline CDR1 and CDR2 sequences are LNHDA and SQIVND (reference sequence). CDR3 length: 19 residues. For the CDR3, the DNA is TGTGCCAGTAGTGCCACGGGACAGGGGCCCCTCGGCTCCTACAATGAGCAGTTCTTC. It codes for CASSATGQGPLGSYNEQFF.

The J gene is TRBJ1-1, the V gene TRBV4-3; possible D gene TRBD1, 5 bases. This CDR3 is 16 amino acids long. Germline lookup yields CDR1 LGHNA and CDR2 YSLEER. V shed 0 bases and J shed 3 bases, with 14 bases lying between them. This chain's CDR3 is CASSQDYRGGDTEAFF. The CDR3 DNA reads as TGCGCCAGCAGCCAAGATTATCGGGGAGGGGACACTGAAGCTTTCTTT.

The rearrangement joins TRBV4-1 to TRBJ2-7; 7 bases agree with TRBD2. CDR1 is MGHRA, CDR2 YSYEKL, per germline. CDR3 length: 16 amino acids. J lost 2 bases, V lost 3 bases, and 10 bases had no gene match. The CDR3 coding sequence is TGCGCCAGCAGCCAGGAGATAGGGAGGGAGACCTACGAGCAGTACTTC. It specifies CASSQEIGRETYEQYF.

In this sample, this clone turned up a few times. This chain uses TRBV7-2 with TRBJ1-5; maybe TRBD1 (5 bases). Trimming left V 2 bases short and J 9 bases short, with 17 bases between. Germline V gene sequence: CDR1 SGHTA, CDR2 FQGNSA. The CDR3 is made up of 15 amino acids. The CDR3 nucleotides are TGTGCCAGCAGCTTATCACCGGGACTCCGATGGCCCCAGCATTTT. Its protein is CASSLSPGLRWPQHF.

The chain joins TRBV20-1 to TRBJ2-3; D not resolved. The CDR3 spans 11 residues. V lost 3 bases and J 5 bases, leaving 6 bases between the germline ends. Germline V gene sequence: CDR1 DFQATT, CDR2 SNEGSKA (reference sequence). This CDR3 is CSASVVDTQYF. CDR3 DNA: TGCAGTGCTAGTGTCGTAGATACGCAGTATTTT.

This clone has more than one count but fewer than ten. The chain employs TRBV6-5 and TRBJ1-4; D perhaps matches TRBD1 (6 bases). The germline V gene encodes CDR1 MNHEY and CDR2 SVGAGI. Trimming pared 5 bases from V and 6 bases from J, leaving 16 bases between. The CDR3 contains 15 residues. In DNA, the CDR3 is TGTGCCAGCAGTCAAGTTCAGGGGTTATATGAAAAACTGTTTTTT. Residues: CASSQVQGLYEKLFF.

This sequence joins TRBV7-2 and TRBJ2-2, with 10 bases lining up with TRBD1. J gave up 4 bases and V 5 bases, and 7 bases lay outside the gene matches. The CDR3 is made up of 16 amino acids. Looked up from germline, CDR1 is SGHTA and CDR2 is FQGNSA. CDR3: CASSPRQGAVTGELFF. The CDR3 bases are TGTGCCAGCAGCCCCAGACAGGGGGCGGTCACCGGGGAGCTGTTTTTT.

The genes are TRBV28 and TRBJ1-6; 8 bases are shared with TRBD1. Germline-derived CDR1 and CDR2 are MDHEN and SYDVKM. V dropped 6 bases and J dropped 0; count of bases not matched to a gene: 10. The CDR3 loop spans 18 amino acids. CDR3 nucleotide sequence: TGTGCCAGCAGGGTCGGACAGGGTCGAGGCTCCTATAATTCACCCCTCCACTTT. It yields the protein CASRVGQGRGSYNSPLHF.

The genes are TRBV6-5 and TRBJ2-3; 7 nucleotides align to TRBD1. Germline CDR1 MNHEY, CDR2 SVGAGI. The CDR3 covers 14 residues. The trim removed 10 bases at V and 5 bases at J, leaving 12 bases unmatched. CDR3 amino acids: CATSRGYVRDTQYF. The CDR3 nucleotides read TGTGCCACCAGCAGGGGGTACGTGCGAGATACGCAGTATTTT.

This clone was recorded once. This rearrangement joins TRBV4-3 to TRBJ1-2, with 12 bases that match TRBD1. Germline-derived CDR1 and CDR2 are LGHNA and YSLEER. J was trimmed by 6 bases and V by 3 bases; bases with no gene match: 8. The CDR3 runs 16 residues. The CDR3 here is CASSQWGTGGLDGYTF. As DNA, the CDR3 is TGCGCCAGCAGCCAGTGGGGGACAGGGGGCCTCGATGGCTACACCTTC.

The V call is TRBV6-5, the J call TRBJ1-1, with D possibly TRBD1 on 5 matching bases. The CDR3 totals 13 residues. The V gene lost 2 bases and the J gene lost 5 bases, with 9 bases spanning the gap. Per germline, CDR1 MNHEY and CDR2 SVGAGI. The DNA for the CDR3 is TGTGCCAGCAGTTACGCCCCAGGGACTGAAGCTTTCTTT. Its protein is CASSYAPGTEAFF.

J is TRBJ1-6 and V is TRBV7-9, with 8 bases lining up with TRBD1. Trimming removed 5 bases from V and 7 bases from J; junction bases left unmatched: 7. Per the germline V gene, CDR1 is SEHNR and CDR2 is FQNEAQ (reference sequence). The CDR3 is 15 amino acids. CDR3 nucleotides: TGTGCCAGCAGCCGAACGGACAGGGAAAATTCACCCCTCCACTTT. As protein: CASSRTDRENSPLHF.